This is a list of T cell receptor beta chains from one sample in a study of OX40 agonist ivuxolimab in advanced cancers. Sequencing was performed with immunoSEQ multiplex PCR; in TCRdb, only in-frame clones are kept and a portion is missing. The table lists roughly 66,000 clones, roughly 80% of them singletons, with 0.95% to 1.5% in the top ten. The sequencing here drew on CD4+ or CD8+ T cells sorted from blood, taken in a trial of the OX40 agonist ivuxolimab. All receptors come from an adult with an advanced solid tumor such as melanoma, head and neck, liver or kidney cancer. The CDR3 runs from the conserved cysteine through the conserved F or W. The D gene is left open where the match is weak. Not every row has a clone size; where given, it reads once, few, many or a size class.

V: TRBV6-5
D: TRBD2
size: NA
length: 15
J: TRBJ2-7
CDR3: CASSPRAGGPYEQYF
DNA: TGTGCCAGCAGCCCACGAGCGGGGGGTCCCTACGAGCAGTACTTC

V: TRBV14
D: NA
size: NA
length: 13
J: TRBJ2-1
CDR3: CASSQHMGGEQFF
DNA: TGTGCCAGCAGCCAGCACATGGGGGGTGAGCAGTTCTTC

V: TRBV30
D: NA
size: once
length: 13
J: TRBJ2-2
CDR3: CAWSRSETGELFF
DNA: TGTGCCTGGAGTCGAAGTGAAACCGGGGAGCTGTTTTTT

V: TRBV5-4
D: NA
size: NA
length: 14
J: TRBJ1-1
CDR3: CASSPGGGDTEAFF
DNA: TGTGCCAGCAGCCCTGGAGGCGGAGACACTGAAGCTTTCTTT

V: TRBV6-5
D: NA
size: NA
length: 13
J: TRBJ1-5
CDR3: CASSYAHSQPQHF
DNA: TGTGCCAGCAGTTATGCCCACTCTCAGCCCCAGCATTTT

V: TRBV4-1
D: NA
size: many
length: 16
J: TRBJ1-6
CDR3: CASSPIGRERDSPLHF
DNA: TGCGCCAGCAGTCCAATCGGACGGGAGAGGGATTCACCCCTCCACTTT

V: TRBV15
D: NA
size: NA
length: 13
J: TRBJ1-2
CDR3: CATSRGGAYGYTF
DNA: TGTGCCACCAGCAGAGGCGGAGCCTATGGCTACACCTTC

V: TRBV29-1
D: NA
size: NA
length: 13
J: TRBJ1-1
CDR3: CSGAQGRDTEAFF
DNA: TGCAGCGGCGCGCAGGGGAGAGACACTGAAGCTTTCTTT

V: TRBV19
D: NA
size: NA
length: 11
J: TRBJ2-1
CDR3: CASSIATEQFF
DNA: TGTGCCAGTAGTATCGCCACTGAGCAGTTCTTC

V: TRBV30
D: NA
size: NA
length: 12
J: TRBJ1-1
CDR3: CAWSPQNTEAFF
DNA: TGTGCCTGGAGCCCACAGAACACTGAAGCTTTCTTT

V: TRBV30
D: NA
size: once
length: 15
J: TRBJ1-1
CDR3: CAWSDPGLLNTEAFF
DNA: TGTGCCTGGAGTGATCCGGGACTCCTGAACACTGAAGCTTTCTTT

V: TRBV5-4
D: NA
size: NA
length: 14
J: TRBJ2-5
CDR3: CASSLAGQEETQYF
DNA: TGTGCCAGCAGCTTGGCCGGGCAGGAAGAGACCCAGTACTTC

V: TRBV7-3
D: TRBD2
size: NA
length: 18
J: TRBJ2-1
CDR3: CASSYPSSGGSSYNEQFF
DNA: TGTGCCAGCAGCTACCCTTCTAGCGGGGGGTCCTCCTACAATGAGCAGTTCTTC

V: TRBV27
D: NA
size: once
length: 15
J: TRBJ2-3
CDR3: CASQGTSGSSDTQYF
DNA: TGTGCCAGTCAGGGCACGAGCGGTAGCTCAGATACGCAGTATTTT

V: TRBV7-2
D: TRBD1
size: few
length: 14
J: TRBJ2-3
CDR3: CASSITGGGDTQYF
DNA: TGTGCCAGCAGTATCACAGGGGGTGGGGATACGCAGTATTTT

V: TRBV2
D: NA
size: once
length: 12
J: TRBJ2-1
CDR3: CASRVGLTRQFF
DNA: TGTGCCAGCAGGGTTGGACTAACACGGCAGTTCTTC

V: TRBV6-5
D: TRBD1
size: few
length: 15
J: TRBJ1-3
CDR3: CASSSRQGAGNTIYF
DNA: TGTGCCAGCAGTTCGCGACAGGGGGCTGGAAACACCATATATTTT

V: TRBV2
D: NA
size: NA
length: 15
J: TRBJ1-5
CDR3: CASSDGAYSNQPQHF
DNA: TGTGCCAGCAGTGATGGCGCATATAGCAATCAGCCCCAGCATTTT

V: TRBV7-2
D: NA
size: NA
length: 15
J: TRBJ2-7
CDR3: CASSLRQATLSEQYF
DNA: TGTGCCAGCAGCTTAAGACAGGCCACCTTGTCCGAGCAGTACTTC

V: TRBV19
D: NA
size: once
length: 13
J: TRBJ1-2
CDR3: CASSILGGQGYTF
DNA: TGTGCCAGTAGTATATTGGGGGGGCAAGGCTACACCTTC

V: TRBV5-1
D: NA
size: NA
length: 12
J: TRBJ2-3
CDR3: CASSPGRDTQYF
DNA: TGCGCCAGCAGCCCTGGCAGGGATACGCAGTATTTT

V: TRBV5-5
D: NA
size: NA
length: 16
J: TRBJ1-6
CDR3: CASSLATGHINSPLHF
DNA: TGTGCCAGCAGCTTGGCCACGGGACACATTAATTCACCCCTCCACTTT

V: TRBV14
D: TRBD1
size: NA
length: 17
J: TRBJ2-1
CDR3: CASSPRRQGIGSNEQFF
DNA: TGTGCCAGCAGCCCGCGCCGACAGGGGATCGGATCTAATGAGCAGTTCTTC

V: TRBV7-6
D: TRBD1
size: NA
length: 15
J: TRBJ2-5
CDR3: CASSLDRSLYGTQYF
DNA: TGTGCCAGCAGCTTGGACAGGTCACTTTACGGGACCCAGTACTTC

V: TRBV18
D: NA
size: NA
length: 13
J: TRBJ2-3
CDR3: CASSPRTQDTQYF
DNA: TGTGCCAGCTCCCCACGCACTCAGGATACGCAGTATTTT

V: TRBV5-1
D: NA
size: NA
length: 16
J: TRBJ2-1
CDR3: CASSSGPAGGYNEQFF
DNA: TGCGCCAGCAGCTCGGGTCCAGCGGGCGGTTACAATGAGCAGTTCTTC

V: TRBV7-2
D: NA
size: once
length: 13
J: TRBJ1-5
CDR3: CASSWDSGQPQHF
DNA: TGTGCCAGCAGCTGGGACTCAGGTCAGCCCCAGCATTTT

V: TRBV5-4
D: TRBD1
size: NA
length: 15
J: TRBJ2-5
CDR3: CASTQTGGGRETQYF
DNA: TGTGCCAGCACCCAGACAGGGGGAGGTAGAGAGACCCAGTACTTC

V: TRBV6-5
D: TRBD1
size: NA
length: 14
J: TRBJ1-2
CDR3: CASRRNRDRAGYTF
DNA: TGTGCCAGCAGACGGAACCGGGACAGGGCCGGCTACACCTTC

V: TRBV5-1
D: TRBD1
size: NA
length: 16
J: TRBJ1-3
CDR3: CASSLGDRATGNTIYF
DNA: TGCGCCAGCAGCTTGGGGGACAGGGCGACTGGAAACACCATATATTTT

V: TRBV15
D: NA
size: NA
length: 17
J: TRBJ2-1
CDR3: CATSRGGSRGLRDEQFF
DNA: TGTGCCACCAGCAGAGGGGGTTCCCGGGGGCTAAGGGATGAGCAGTTCTTC

V: TRBV29-1
D: NA
size: NA
length: 10
J: TRBJ2-3
CDR3: CSGGLDTQYF
DNA: TGCAGCGGGGGACTAGATACGCAGTATTTT